These 28 T cell receptor beta chains share one sample of origin, sequenced in a study of T cells in Graves' hyperthyroidism and ophthalmopathy. Regions amplified from RNA transcripts were the TCR beta CDR3 regions. The HTBI primer set drove a first-round RT-PCR of the TCR CDR3. TCRdb re-derived calls from the multiplex PCR reads in MiXCR, one entry per CDR3 protein. The repertoire holds 750,000 to 900,000 distinct CDR3 sequences, 35% to 40% seen once, with over 8% in the top ten. What was sequenced was blood. The receptors were gathered from a man aged 18 to 30 with Graves' hyperthyroidism.

This clonotype was observed once. The chain couples TRBV7-8 to TRBJ2-5, with 7 bases fitting TRBD2. The DNA end lines up better with TRBJ2-7; the J call may be wrong. The CDR3 extends over 13 amino acids. The germline gives CDR1 SGHVS, CDR2 FQNEAQ. The CDR3 region has the DNA TGTGCCAGCAGCTTTGGGAGGGAGTACGAGCAGTACTTC. It specifies CASSFGREYEQYF.

This clonotype appeared once. The chain couples TRBV12-3 or TRBV12-4 to TRBJ1-5; D is possibly TRBD1 (5 bases). The CDR3 has 15 amino acids. Trimming took 6 bases from V and 0 from J, leaving 12 bases between them. The CDR3 loop reads CASRPQGGSNQPQHF. CDR3 nucleotide sequence: TGTGCCAGCAGACCCCAGGGTGGTAGCAATCAGCCCCAGCATTTT.

This chain uses TRBV7-9 with TRBJ2-3; tentatively, D is TRBD2 (6 bases). CDR1 is SEHNR, CDR2 FQNEAQ, per germline (reference sequence). The CDR3 runs to 13 residues. Trimming left V 11 bases short and J 1 base short, with 13 bases between. The CDR3: CAWGGTGTDTQYF. For the CDR3, the DNA is TGTGCCTGGGGCGGGACTGGCACAGATACGCAGTATTTT.

The J gene is TRBJ2-7, the V gene TRBV7-9, with 8 bases fitting TRBD1. The CDR3 runs 15 residues. V shed 6 bases, J shed 0 bases, and the junction held 7 bases outside the gene matches. The V gene's germline CDR1 is SEHNR and CDR2 FQNEAQ (reference sequence). The CDR3, as DNA: TGTGCCAGCAGTTACGGACAGGGAGACTCCTACGAGCAGTACTTC. Protein: CASSYGQGDSYEQYF.

This clonotype showed up many times. The chain is built from TRBV2 and TRBJ1-6; the match to TRBD1 covers 7 bases. This CDR3 is built from 15 residues. Germline trimming cut 4 bases from V and 6 bases from J; bases unmatched to any gene: 6. Per the germline V gene, CDR1 is SNHLY and CDR2 is FYNNEI. Here the CDR3 reads CASSVGRGFNSPLHF. CDR3 in DNA: TGTGCCAGCAGTGTTGGCAGGGGGTTTAATTCACCCCTCCACTTT.

About this clonotype itself: Possible read error: a much larger clone is one base away. The chain carries TRBV5-1 and TRBJ1-1; D remains unclear. This CDR3 has 11 amino acids. CDR1 and CDR2 from the germline V gene are SGHRS and YFSETQ. CDR3 nucleotides: TGCGCCAGCGGGGATAGCGGGCGGGCCTTTTTT. Translated, it gives CASGDSGRAFF. Based on the CDR3 plus reference TRBV5-1 and TRBJ1-1, the full variable domain is KAGVTQTPRYLIKTRGQQVTLSCSPISGHRSVSWYQQTPGQGLQFLFEYFSETQRNKGNFPGRFSGRQFSNSRSEMNVSTLELGDSALYLCASGDSGRAFFGQGTRLTVV.

The chain is built from TRBV7-3 and TRBJ2-2, with 7 positions matching TRBD2. The CDR3 is made up of 16 amino acids. V gave up 3 bases and J gave up 2 bases; unmatched junction bases: 6. Germline CDR1 is SGHTA and CDR2 is FQGTGA. The CDR3: CASSFGGSINTGELFF. For the CDR3, the DNA is TGTGCCAGCAGCTTCGGCGGGAGTATCAACACCGGGGAGCTGTTTTTT.

This clonotype was picked up a small number of times. The chain combines TRBV5-1 with TRBJ2-2; D uncertain. The germline CDR1 and CDR2 sequences are SGHRS and YFSETQ. V gave up 6 bases and J gave up 1 base, with 4 bases separating them. The CDR3 loop spans 12 amino acids. The CDR3 loop is CASTENTGELFF. The CDR3, as DNA: TGCGCCAGCACCGAGAACACCGGGGAGCTGTTTTTT. Based on the CDR3 plus reference TRBV5-1 and TRBJ2-2, the full variable domain is KAGVTQTPRYLIKTRGQQVTLSCSPISGHRSVSWYQQTPGQGLQFLFEYFSETQRNKGNFPGRFSGRQFSNSRSEMNVSTLELGDSALYLCASTENTGELFFGEGSRLTVL.

This clonotype was picked up a small number of times. V usage is TRBV14 and J usage is TRBJ1-2; D remains ambiguous. V was trimmed by 0 bases and J by 8 bases, leaving 7 bases between them. Germline CDR1 reads SGHDN; CDR2 reads FVKESK. There are 12 residues in the CDR3. The CDR3 loop reads CASSQDRRGYTF. The CDR3 region has the DNA TGTGCCAGCAGCCAAGACAGACGAGGCTACACCTTC.

This clonotype has just a few counts. The chain couples TRBV29-1 to TRBJ2-3, with D perhaps matching TRBD2 (6 bases). V lost 1 base and J 0 bases, leaving 8 bases between the germline ends. The V gene's germline CDR1 is SQVTM and CDR2 ANQGSEA. This CDR3 contains 14 residues. CDR3 sequence reads: CSVEGRESTDTQYF. The CDR3 region has the DNA TGCAGCGTTGAAGGACGGGAGAGCACAGATACGCAGTATTTT.

This chain links TRBV29-1 with TRBJ2-5; the match to TRBD2 covers 7 bases. There are 13 residues in the CDR3. CDR1 is SQVTM and CDR2 is ANQGSEA in the germline V gene. The CDR3 is CTATLADQETQYF. CDR3 sequence (DNA): TGCACCGCGACCCTAGCGGACCAAGAGACCCAGTACTTC.

The chain recombines TRBV4-1 with TRBJ2-5, with D possibly being TRBD1 (5 bases). The germline CDR1 and CDR2 sequences are MGHRA and YSYEKL. The CDR3 runs to 14 residues. Trimming pared 2 bases from V and 5 bases from J, leaving 12 bases between. This CDR3 reads CASSQPGIGETQYF. CDR3 nucleotide sequence: TGCGCCAGCAGCCAACCAGGGATCGGGGAGACCCAGTACTTC.

J is TRBJ2-7 and V is TRBV5-1; TRBD1 might be the D (6 bases). CDR1 is SGHRS and CDR2 is YFSETQ in the germline V gene. V lost 0 bases and J lost 2, with 12 bases in between. The CDR3 is 15 amino acids. CDR3 DNA sequence: TGCGCCAGCAGCTTGGAACAGGGTCGGACCTACGAGCAGTACTTC. Amino acid sequence: CASSLEQGRTYEQYF.

The chain combines TRBV5-4 with TRBJ1-3; D might be TRBD1 (5 bases). CDR3 length: 14 amino acids. Trimming stripped 0 bases from V and 8 bases from J, with 12 bases between. Per germline, CDR1 SGHNT and CDR2 YYREEE (reference sequence). CDR3 coding DNA: TGTGCCAGCAGCTTGGAACAGGTCCCAGACACCATATATTTT. Translation: CASSLEQVPDTIYF.

This clonotype was seen many times. The gene calls are TRBV2 and TRBJ1-4; TRBD1 matches 7 bases. The CDR3 runs 17 residues. The junction had 12 bases not matched to a gene; V was cut back by 0 bases and J by 8 bases. The germline V gene encodes CDR1 SNHLY and CDR2 FYNNEI. This CDR3 is CASSEAREGADEEKLFF. The CDR3 DNA reads as TGTGCCAGCAGTGAAGCGCGTGAGGGGGCGGATGAGGAAAAACTGTTTTTT.

This clonotype was observed at least ten times. This chain joins TRBV19 and TRBJ2-5; D unclear. CDR1 and CDR2 from the germline V gene are LNHDA and SQIVND (reference sequence). V was trimmed by 2 bases and J by 5 bases, leaving 9 bases between them. The CDR3 has 13 residues. The CDR3 nucleotides are TGTGCCAGTAGTATATCCGAGACGGAGACCCAGTACTTC. It translates to CASSISETETQYF.

The chain has TRBV7-2 and TRBJ2-7; 7 bases line up with TRBD2. This CDR3 region has 15 residues. Germline assignment: CDR1 SGHTA and CDR2 FQGNSA. The ends lost 7 bases at V and 0 bases at J; junction bases unmatched: 9. The CDR3 loop is CASKVQGEGSYEQYF. In DNA, the CDR3 is TGTGCCAGCAAAGTCCAAGGGGAGGGCTCCTACGAGCAGTACTTC.

This clonotype was counted a few times. This rearrangement joins TRBV7-9 to TRBJ1-1; tentative D call: TRBD1 (5 bases). V was cut by 5 bases and J by 6 bases, with 13 bases left in between. The germline CDR1 and CDR2 sequences are SEHNR and FQNEAQ (reference sequence). This CDR3 is 13 amino acids long. DNA of the CDR3: TGTGCCAGCAGCACCGGAGGGGTGGCTGAAGCTTTCTTT. The encoded protein is CASSTGGVAEAFF.

V gene TRBV2 combines with J gene TRBJ2-1; unclear D gene. Trimming took 7 bases from V and 9 from J, leaving 10 bases between them. The CDR3 is 11 amino acids. From germline, CDR1 is SNHLY and CDR2 FYNNEI. CDR3 sequence: CASKAVGEQFF. The CDR3 nucleotides are TGTGCCAGCAAGGCGGTGGGTGAGCAGTTCTTC.

The V gene is TRBV7-8, the J gene TRBJ2-7; the D gene is possibly TRBD2 (5 bases). Trimming took 4 bases from V and 1 from J, leaving 14 bases between them. In germline, CDR1 is SGHVS, CDR2 FQNEAQ. CDR3 length: 15 residues. The CDR3 DNA follows: TGTGCCAGCAGCTCCGGGATTGAGGGTTCCTACGAGCAGTACTTC. Amino acids: CASSSGIEGSYEQYF.

Note on this clonotype: A read error may be the cause here, since a much bigger clone is one base away. The chain employs TRBV12-3 or TRBV12-4 and TRBJ2-5; no reliable D call. This CDR3 is built from 11 residues. Between the trimmed V and J ends, which lost 6 bases and 5 bases, there was a span of 7 bases. The chain's CDR3 is CASRGDETQYF. CDR3 in DNA: TGTGCCAGCAGGGGCGACGAGACCCAGTACTTC.

In this sample, this clonotype turned up a few times. The V and J genes are TRBV6-7 and TRBJ2-7, with TRBD1 as a possible D gene (5 bases). TRBV6-7 falls under the ORF class, with uncertain function. The CDR3 loop spans 10 amino acids. Trimming removed 7 bases at V and 7 bases at J, with 8 bases between. CDR3 residues: CASTSGEQYF. The CDR3 region has the DNA TGTGCCAGCACCTCAGGGGAGCAGTACTTC.

At least ten counts were recorded for this clonotype. The J gene is TRBJ1-2, the V gene TRBV10-3; D ambiguous. V lost 6 bases and J lost 11, with 25 bases in between. Germline V gives CDR1 ENHRY, CDR2 SYGVKD. The CDR3 is 15 residues long. In DNA, the CDR3 is TGTGCCATCAGCGAGGCGGACTTGAGACCCAATAGATACACCTTC. It encodes CAISEADLRPNRYTF.

The V call is TRBV25-1, the J call TRBJ1-6, with TRBD1 matching over 8 bases. Germline CDR1 and CDR2: MGHDK and SYGVNS. The CDR3 length is 17 residues. V was clipped by 7 bases and J by 7 bases; unmatched bases: 15. The CDR3 DNA follows: TGTGCCAGCACCCCGGACAGGGAGGCGGCCGCCAATTCACCCCTCCACTTT. The encoded protein is CASTPDREAAANSPLHF.

This clonotype came up many times. V gene TRBV12-3 or TRBV12-4 combines with J gene TRBJ1-5, with TRBD1 as a possible D gene (6 bases). The CDR3 contains 14 residues. Trimming shortened V by 4 bases and J by 4 bases, and 11 bases separated the two germline ends. CDR3 sequence reads: CASSYGQLNQPQHF. The CDR3 DNA follows: TGTGCCAGCAGTTACGGACAGCTGAATCAGCCCCAGCATTTT.

This clonotype has at least ten counts. The chain links TRBV7-9 to TRBJ1-1; maybe TRBD1 (5 bases). V lost 1 base and J 8 bases, leaving 14 bases between the germline ends. The germline V gene encodes CDR1 SEHNR and CDR2 FQNEAQ (reference sequence). The CDR3 is 14 amino acids. Here the CDR3 DNA reads TGTGCCAGCAGCTTAGAAGCGGCGAGGGACGAAGCTTTCTTT. Amino acid sequence: CASSLEAARDEAFF.

This clonotype was detected ten times or more. V gene TRBV7-9 combines with J gene TRBJ1-1, with D perhaps TRBD1 (6 bases). V was pared by 4 bases and J by 7 bases, with 10 bases between. CDR3 size: 12 residues. The V gene's germline CDR1 is SEHNR and CDR2 FQNEAQ (reference sequence). The CDR3 here is CASSSGQSEAFF. CDR3 DNA sequence: TGTGCCAGCAGCTCAGGACAGAGTGAAGCTTTCTTT.

This clonotype was observed a handful of times. The chain employs TRBV7-2 and TRBJ2-7, with 11 bases matching TRBD2. Looked up from germline, CDR1 is SGHTA and CDR2 is FQGNSA. V shed 0 bases and J 3 bases; nucleotides not matched to a gene: 7. The CDR3 is made up of 17 amino acids. This CDR3 is CASSLARRTSGYYEQYF. Written as DNA, the CDR3 is TGTGCCAGCAGCTTAGCCCGAAGGACTAGCGGGTACTACGAGCAGTACTTC.